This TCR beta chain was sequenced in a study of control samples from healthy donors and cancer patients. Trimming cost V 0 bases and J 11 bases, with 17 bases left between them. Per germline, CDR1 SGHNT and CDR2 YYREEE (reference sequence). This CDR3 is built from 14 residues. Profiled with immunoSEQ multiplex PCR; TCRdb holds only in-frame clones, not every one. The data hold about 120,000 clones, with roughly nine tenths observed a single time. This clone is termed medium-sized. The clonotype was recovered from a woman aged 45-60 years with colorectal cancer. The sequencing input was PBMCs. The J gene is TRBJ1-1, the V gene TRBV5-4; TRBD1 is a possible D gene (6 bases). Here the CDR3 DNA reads TGTGCCAGCAGCTTGGATAACCGCAGGGGATGGGCTTTCTTT. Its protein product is CASSLDNRRGWAFF. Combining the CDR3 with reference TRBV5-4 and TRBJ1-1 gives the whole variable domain ETGVTQSPTHLIKTRGQQVTLRCSSQSGHNTVSWYQQALGQGPQFIFQYYREEENGRGNFPPRFSGLQFPNYSSELNVNALELDDSALYLCASSLDNRRGWAFFGQGTRLTVV.